This passage covers 8 T cell receptor beta chains from one sample sequenced in a study of beta chain features in type 1 diabetes. Expressed TCRB transcripts were sequenced, since all the RNA that had been isolated was reverse transcribed. Profiling relied on immunoSEQ multiplex PCR, and the TCRdb table lists in-frame clones only, not all of them. The sample shows about 320,000 clones, approximately 14% of them seen only once. Sequencing was carried out using central memory CD4+ T cells from blood. The source is a man aged 25-45 years in good health.

This clone was counted ten times or more. The CDR3 reads CASSQVGLPYNEQFF. Written as DNA, the CDR3 is TGTGCCAGCAGCCAAGTAGGACTCCCCTACAATGAGCAGTTCTTC. This chain uses TRBV21-1 with TRBJ2-1; the table calls TRBD2, which could not be checked here. TRBV21-1 is reported as a pseudogene. The CDR3 is 15 residues long.

The V gene is TRBV6-1, the J gene TRBJ1-3, with 8 bases identical to TRBD1. J lost 0 bases, V lost 5 bases, and 3 bases had no gene match. Germline V gene sequence: CDR1 MNHNS, CDR2 SASEGT. The CDR3 contains 15 residues. In DNA, the CDR3 is TGTGCCAGCAGTCGACAGGGGAGCTCTGGAAACACCATATATTTT. The encoded protein is CASSRQGSSGNTIYF.

A few counts support this clone. This chain connects TRBV5-6 to TRBJ2-2; tentative D call: TRBD2 (5 bases). Trimming removed 7 bases from V and 1 base from J, with 14 bases in between. This CDR3 comprises 15 residues. Germline CDR1 and CDR2: SGHDT and YYEEEE. For the CDR3, the DNA is TGTGCCAGCTCGGAGTTCCGGGAGAACACCGGGGAGCTGTTTTTT. Its protein is CASSEFRENTGELFF.

This clone occurred many times. This chain uses TRBV27 with TRBJ2-2; unclear D gene. The CDR3 has 15 residues. The germline CDR1 and CDR2 sequences are MNHEY and SMNVEV (reference sequence). V shed 4 bases and J shed 6 bases, with 15 bases lying between them. CDR3 coding DNA: TGTGCCAGCAGTTCCCTCCCAAGTTCGTCCGGGGAGCTGTTTTTT. It is translated as CASSSLPSSSGELFF.

The chain links TRBV25-1 to TRBJ2-5; D might be TRBD1 (6 bases). The CDR3 is 15 residues long. Per germline, CDR1 MGHDK and CDR2 SYGVNS. Trimming removed 0 bases from V and 2 bases from J, with 10 bases in between. CDR3: CASSEYSTGQETQYF. The CDR3 DNA follows: TGTGCCAGCAGTGAATATAGTACAGGGCAAGAGACCCAGTACTTC.

This clone was counted only a few times. V gene TRBV6-5 combines with J gene TRBJ2-7, with D tentatively TRBD1 (6 bases). The CDR3 runs 13 residues. The germline CDR1 and CDR2 sequences are MNHEY and SVGAGI. Trimming pared 4 bases from V and 6 bases from J, leaving 13 bases between. The CDR3 protein is CASSWGHSFEQYF. The DNA of the CDR3 is TGTGCCAGCAGTTGGGGACACTCTTTCGAGCAGTACTTC.

The gene calls are TRBV19 and TRBJ2-3, with a weak D call TRBD2 (6 bases). This CDR3 is built from 16 residues. Germline assignment: CDR1 LNHDA and CDR2 SQIVND (reference sequence). The ends were cut back, 2 bases at V and 2 bases at J, with 14 bases in the middle. The CDR3 sequence is CASSIQRLGVTDTQYF. The CDR3 nucleotides are TGTGCCAGTAGTATACAGCGACTAGGGGTCACAGATACGCAGTATTTT.

This chain connects TRBV5-1 to TRBJ2-3, with 8 nucleotides matching TRBD1. J was trimmed by 3 bases and V by 0 bases; bases with no gene match: 3. CDR1 and CDR2 from the germline V gene are SGHRS and YFSETQ. This CDR3 is built from 15 residues. The DNA for the CDR3 is TGCGCCAGCAGCTTGGGCAGGGGGCCGACAGATACGCAGTATTTT. This gives the protein CASSLGRGPTDTQYF.